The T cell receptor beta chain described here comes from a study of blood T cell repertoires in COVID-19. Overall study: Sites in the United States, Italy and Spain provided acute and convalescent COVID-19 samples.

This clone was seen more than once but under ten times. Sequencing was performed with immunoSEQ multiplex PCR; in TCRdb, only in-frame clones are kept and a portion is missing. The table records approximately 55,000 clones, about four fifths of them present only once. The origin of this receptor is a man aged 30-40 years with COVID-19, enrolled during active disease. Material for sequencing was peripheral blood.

CDR3 loop: CASSVGVAGLGTGETQYF. CDR3 nucleotides: TGTGCCAGCAGCGTAGGAGTAGCGGGGCTCGGCACGGGAGAGACCCAGTACTTC. The chain recombines TRBV9 with TRBJ2-5; TRBD2 matches at 8 bases. Trimming cost V 0 bases and J 4 bases; bases outside gene matches: 14. The CDR3 is made up of 18 amino acids. Germline loops: CDR1 SGDLS, CDR2 YYNGEE.